The 21 T cell receptor beta chains listed next were all sequenced from one sample in a study of blood T cell repertoires in COVID-19. The table came from immunoSEQ multiplex PCR; TCRdb's copy has only in-frame clones and leaves some out. Of 270,000 or so clones listed, over 70% are singletons. The material sequenced was peripheral blood. The receptors were sampled from a human donor in a cohort sampled during active COVID-19.

The chain is built from TRBV4-1 and TRBJ2-3; 10 bases agree with TRBD1. Germline values: CDR1 MGHRA, CDR2 YSYEKL. The CDR3 spans 16 residues. The V and J ends lost 6 bases and 6 bases, in that order; junction bases with no gene match: 12. CDR3 DNA: TGCGCCAGCAGTCCTACGGGGGGACAGGGGTACGATACGCAGTATTTT. Translation: CASSPTGGQGYDTQYF.

The chain combines TRBV6-5 with TRBJ2-5, with a weak D call TRBD2 (6 bases). V lost 0 bases and J 1 base, leaving 9 bases between the germline ends. From germline, CDR1 is MNHEY and CDR2 SVGAGI. The CDR3 runs 15 residues. CDR3 bases: TGTGCCAGCAGTTACTCGCGGGGTACCCAAGAGACCCAGTACTTC. It translates to CASSYSRGTQETQYF.

This rearrangement joins TRBV5-1 to TRBJ2-1; the match to TRBD2 covers 9 bases. The trim removed 3 bases at V and 3 bases at J, leaving 7 bases unmatched. Germline V CDR1 and CDR2: SGHRS, YFSETQ. This CDR3 region has 16 residues. CDR3 protein: CASSSPGTSSYNEQFF. For the CDR3, the DNA is TGCGCCAGCAGCTCCCCGGGGACTAGCAGCTACAATGAGCAGTTCTTC. Variable domain in full (rest from reference TRBV5-1 and TRBJ2-1): KAGVTQTPRYLIKTRGQQVTLSCSPISGHRSVSWYQQTPGQGLQFLFEYFSETQRNKGNFPGRFSGRQFSNSRSEMNVSTLELGDSALYLCASSSPGTSSYNEQFFGPGTRLTVL.

This clone was seen once. This chain links TRBV6-5 with TRBJ1-5; weak D call: TRBD1 (5 bases). CDR1 is MNHEY, CDR2 SVGAGI, per germline. Trimming removed 4 bases at V and 9 bases at J, with 13 bases between. This CDR3 has 13 amino acids. CDR3: CASSSQGLGPQHF. Here the CDR3 DNA reads TGTGCCAGCAGTTCCCAGGGATTGGGGCCCCAGCATTTT.

This chain links TRBV27 with TRBJ1-1, with 9 positions matching TRBD1. J was trimmed by 3 bases and V by 6 bases; bases with no gene match: 11. The germline V gene encodes CDR1 MNHEY and CDR2 SMNVEV (reference sequence). The CDR3 is 16 amino acids. The CDR3 DNA follows: TGTGCCAGCAGGCCTACCCTTGACAGGGGGGACACTGAAGCTTTCTTT. Protein sequence: CASRPTLDRGDTEAFF.

The chain uses TRBV4-2 and TRBJ2-1, with 14 bases identical to TRBD2. With V trimmed by 1 base and J by 4 bases, 6 bases remained unmatched. Germline lookup yields CDR1 LGHNA and CDR2 YNFKEQ. This CDR3 has 18 residues. The CDR3 DNA reads as TGTGCCAGCAGCCAAGGACTAGCGGGAGGGGGTCTGTACAATGAGCAGTTCTTC. Residues: CASSQGLAGGGLYNEQFF.

This sequence joins TRBV5-1 and TRBJ2-5; D possibly corresponds to TRBD1 (6 bases). V was shortened by 3 bases and J by 5 bases, with 11 bases between the two germline ends. The CDR3 totals 13 residues. The V gene's germline CDR1 is SGHRS and CDR2 YFSETQ. CDR3: CASSWGHGETQYF. CDR3 nucleotides: TGCGCCAGCAGCTGGGGACACGGGGAGACCCAGTACTTC.

The chain carries TRBV7-9 and TRBJ1-2, with 7 nucleotides matching TRBD1. Germline V gene data show CDR1 as SEHNR and CDR2 as FQNEAQ (reference sequence). This CDR3 contains 15 residues. The J segment lost 7 bases and the V segment lost 5 bases, leaving 13 bases of the junction unmatched. In nucleotides, the CDR3 is TGTGCCAGCAGCGACGGGACAGTCCGGGTAACTGGCTACACCTTC. Translated: CASSDGTVRVTGYTF.

The chain uses TRBV20-1 and TRBJ1-5; D remains unclear. The CDR3 length is 14 residues. CDR1 and CDR2 from the germline V gene are DFQATT and SNEGSKA (reference sequence). V was pared by 3 bases and J by 4 bases, with 13 bases between. CDR3: CSASRPRGNQPQHF. DNA of the CDR3: TGCAGTGCTAGTCGTCCCAGAGGTAATCAGCCCCAGCATTTT.

The chain is built from TRBV2 and TRBJ2-1, with D unclear. The V gene lost 11 bases and the J gene lost 9 bases, with 5 bases spanning the gap. This CDR3 is built from 8 residues. The germline V gene has CDR1 SNHLY and CDR2 FYNNEI. The DNA of the CDR3 is TGTGCCGCGAGTGAGCAGTTCTTC. Residues: CAASEQFF.

This clone occurred once. The CDR3 here is CASSAAGGWNQPQHF. The CDR3 coding sequence is TGTGCCAGTAGTGCGGCAGGAGGGTGGAATCAGCCCCAGCATTTT. The V gene is TRBV19, the J gene TRBJ1-5; D is ambiguous. Trimming cost V 5 bases and J 4 bases, with 15 bases left between them. The germline gives CDR1 LNHDA, CDR2 SQIVND (reference sequence). This CDR3 is 15 amino acids long.

About this clone: The junction departs from the called germline gene at one end, perhaps through a read error. The chain links TRBV6-5 to TRBJ1-5, with D possibly TRBD1 on 6 matching bases. Germline V gene sequence: CDR1 MNHEY, CDR2 SVGAGI. CDR3 length: 12 residues. The CDR3 spells CAGSTGSQPQHF. The DNA of the CDR3 is TGTGCCGGCAGCACAGGGAGTCAGCCCCAGCATTTT.

This clone was seen many times. The gene calls are TRBV4-3 and TRBJ1-5, with 7 bases aligning to TRBD1. The junction had 3 bases not matched to a gene; V was cut back by 0 bases and J by 1 base. The CDR3 length is 16 residues. CDR1 is LGHNA, CDR2 YSLEER, per germline. CDR3: CASSQDRGGSNQPQHF. The CDR3 coding sequence is TGCGCCAGCAGCCAAGATAGAGGGGGCAGCAATCAGCCCCAGCATTTT.

The chain couples TRBV7-6 to TRBJ2-7, with a weak D call TRBD1 (6 bases). This CDR3 is built from 14 residues. Germline loops: CDR1 SGHVS, CDR2 FNYEAQ. Trimming pared 1 base from V and 2 bases from J, leaving 9 bases between. CDR3 protein: CASSLDRDPYEQYF. CDR3 nucleotide sequence: TGTGCCAGCAGCTTAGACAGGGACCCCTACGAGCAGTACTTC.

J is TRBJ1-1 and V is TRBV6-5, with D possibly being TRBD1 (6 bases). The CDR3 length is 13 residues. Germline CDR1 is MNHEY and CDR2 is SVGAGI. Trimming stripped 2 bases from V and 6 bases from J, with 10 bases between. The CDR3 loop reads CASSYDRISEAFF. The CDR3 DNA reads TGTGCCAGCAGTTACGACAGGATCTCTGAAGCTTTCTTT.

The chain links TRBV27 to TRBJ2-1; TRBD1 might be the D (7 bases). V lost 0 bases and J lost 16, with 16 bases in between. The CDR3 is 13 residues long. Per germline, CDR1 MNHEY and CDR2 SMNVEV (reference sequence). DNA of the CDR3: TGTGCCAGCAGTTTATCCCCTCGGCAGGGGGGATTCTTC. Translating gives CASSLSPRQGGFF.

J is TRBJ2-1 and V is TRBV14, with 7 nucleotides matching TRBD1. CDR3 length: 13 residues. Germline CDR1 and CDR2: SGHDN and FVKESK. V was clipped by 6 bases and J by 10 bases; unmatched bases: 9. The CDR3 DNA is TGTGCCAGCAGACGACAGGGTTTAGGGGAGCAGTTCTTC. Translated, it gives CASRRQGLGEQFF.

The chain links TRBV19 to TRBJ1-2; TRBD1 agrees at 7 bases. The V segment lost 8 bases and the J segment 4 bases; nucleotides outside the gene matches: 10. The CDR3 length is 14 residues. CDR1 is LNHDA, CDR2 SQIVND, per germline (reference sequence). This CDR3 is CASDNRGRVYGYTF. For the CDR3, the DNA is TGTGCCAGTGATAACAGGGGCCGGGTCTATGGCTACACCTTC.

CDR3 coding DNA: TGTGCCAGCAGCGCAGGACTAGCGGGGTGGAATGAGCAGTTCTTC. The encoded protein is CASSAGLAGWNEQFF. The chain combines TRBV2 with TRBJ2-1; 12 bases line up with TRBD2. Losses at the gene ends were 6 bases for V and 7 bases for J; bases not matched to a gene: 7. This CDR3 has 15 amino acids. Looked up from germline, CDR1 is SNHLY and CDR2 is FYNNEI.

The rearrangement links TRBV15 to TRBJ2-3; TRBD1 agrees at 8 bases. The CDR3 has 17 amino acids. The V gene end was trimmed by 4 bases and the J gene end by 0 bases; junction bases not matched to a gene: 9. The germline gives CDR1 LNHNV, CDR2 YYDKDF (reference sequence). The CDR3 DNA is TGTGCCACCAGCACCGAACAGGGGGGCCCTAGCACAGATACGCAGTATTTT. It encodes CATSTEQGGPSTDTQYF. Filled out from reference TRBV15 and TRBJ2-3, the complete variable domain reads DAMVIQNPRYQVTQFGKPVTLSCSQTLNHNVMYWYQQKSSQAPKLLFHYYDKDFNNEADTPDNFQSRRPNTSFCFLDIRSPGLGDTAMYLCATSTEQGGPSTDTQYFGPGTRLTVL.

The V gene is TRBV10-1, the J gene TRBJ2-2, with D possibly TRBD2 on 6 matching bases. The CDR3 extends over 14 amino acids. Per germline, CDR1 WNHNN and CDR2 SYGVQD (reference sequence). V dropped 3 bases and J dropped 8 bases, with 13 bases sitting between them. The CDR3 protein is CASSDRTKPGELFF. CDR3 in DNA: TGCGCCAGCAGTGACCGGACTAAACCGGGGGAGCTGTTTTTT.